Following are 27 T cell receptor beta chains from one sample sequenced in a study of cytomegalovirus exposure and HLA in healthy donors. Primers for the PCR totalled 60 Vbeta and 13 Jbeta. TCRdb's table, derived via immunoSEQ multiplex PCR, lists solely in-frame clones and lacks some. The profile shows some 110,000 clones, approximately 81% of them singletons. Sequenced input: PBMCs. Receptors originate from a woman aged 18 to 35 in good health and CMV-seropositive.

The V call is TRBV7-9, the J call TRBJ1-1, with D possibly matching TRBD1 (5 bases). This CDR3 has 15 amino acids. Trimming took 2 bases from V and 3 from J, leaving 13 bases between them. Germline lookup yields CDR1 SEHNR and CDR2 FQNEAQ (reference sequence). The CDR3 loop is CASSLWFGADTEAFF. CDR3 DNA: TGTGCCAGCAGCTTATGGTTTGGGGCGGACACTGAAGCTTTCTTT.

The CDR3 here is CASSPLVTDTEAFF. The DNA of the CDR3 is TGTGCCAGCAGCCCTCTAGTGACTGACACTGAAGCTTTCTTT. The chain recombines TRBV7-9 with TRBJ1-1; the D is unclear. Per the germline V gene, CDR1 is SEHNR and CDR2 is FQNEAQ (reference sequence). Trimming took 5 bases from V and 3 from J, leaving 13 bases between them. The CDR3 runs to 14 residues.

V usage is TRBV5-1 and J usage is TRBJ2-1, with 11 positions matching TRBD2. Trimming cost V 8 bases and J 8 bases; bases outside gene matches: 9. Germline values: CDR1 SGHRS, CDR2 YFSETQ. The CDR3 has 14 residues. CDR3 coding DNA: TGCGCCAGGCAACTAGCGGGAGACCGGGATGAGCAGTTCTTC. Translation gives CARQLAGDRDEQFF.

The chain links TRBV30 to TRBJ2-1, with D perhaps TRBD1 (6 bases). CDR3 length: 12 residues. The V end lost 4 bases, the J end lost 7 bases, and 11 bases lay between the germline ends. Germline-derived CDR1 and CDR2 are GTSNPN and SVGIG (reference sequence). In DNA form, the CDR3 reads TGTGCCTGGACAGGGGTAGGGAATGAGCAGTTCTTC. Amino acids: CAWTGVGNEQFF. The variable domain in full, with the rest retrieved from reference TRBV30 and TRBJ2-1, is SQTIHQWPATLVQPVGSPLSLECTVEGTSNPNLYWYRQAAGRGLQLLFYSVGIGQISSEVPQNLSASRPQDRQFILSSKKLLLSDSGFYLCAWTGVGNEQFFGPGTRLTVL.

The rearrangement uses TRBV21-1 and TRBJ1-2; the D call in the table, TRBD1, was not verified against the DNA. TRBV21-1 is a pseudogene. CDR3 length: 15 residues. The CDR3 is CASSTSTGRGYGYTF. CDR3 nucleotide sequence: TGTGCCAGCAGCACCTCGACAGGAAGAGGCTATGGCTACACCTTC.

Comments on this clone: The germline gene is not matched at one end of the junction; a read error may be the cause. The J gene is TRBJ2-7, the V gene TRBV7-9; possible D gene TRBD2, 6 bases. There are 16 residues in the CDR3. Germline CDR1 is SEHNR and CDR2 is FQNEAQ (reference sequence). The CDR3 is CSSSPGTQRRVHEQYF. As DNA, the CDR3 is TGTTCCAGCAGCCCCGGGACTCAAAGAAGGGTCCACGAGCAGTACTTC. Full variable domain (rest looked up from reference TRBV7-9 and TRBJ2-7): DTGVSQNPRHKITKRGQNVTFRCDPISEHNRLYWYRQTLGQGPEFLTYFQNEAQLEKSRLLSDRFSAERPKGSFSTLEIQRTEQGDSAMYLCSSSPGTQRRVHEQYFGPGTRLTVT.

The gene calls are TRBV19 and TRBJ2-2, with a possible D match to TRBD1 (5 bases). CDR3 length equals 15 residues. CDR1 and CDR2 from the germline V gene are LNHDA and SQIVND (reference sequence). V shed 6 bases and J shed 4 bases, with 15 bases lying between them. CDR3 sequence (DNA): TGTGCCAGTAGAAGACACAGGAGACCCACCGGGGAGCTGTTTTTT. Its translation: CASRRHRRPTGELFF.

This clone is a singleton in its sample. Other nucleotide sequences from this sample produce the same CDR3. The V call is TRBV15, the J call TRBJ1-2; 10 nucleotides line up with TRBD1. Germline V gene sequence: CDR1 LNHNV, CDR2 YYDKDF (reference sequence). The CDR3 covers 13 residues. The J segment lost 6 bases and the V segment lost 5 bases, leaving 3 bases of the junction unmatched. CDR3 nucleotide sequence: TGTGCCACCAGCCCGGGACAGGGGAATGGCTACACCTTC. It codes for CATSPGQGNGYTF.

The chain recombines TRBV10-2 with TRBJ2-7; TRBD2 aligns across 7 bases. Germline V gives CDR1 WSHSY, CDR2 SAAADI. V gave up 5 bases and J gave up 1 base; unmatched junction bases: 5. The CDR3 is 14 residues long. CDR3 protein: CASSLTSVSYEQYF. The CDR3, as DNA: TGCGCCAGCAGTCTCACTAGCGTATCCTACGAGCAGTACTTC.

The chain uses TRBV19 and TRBJ1-5; TRBD1 is a possible D gene (5 bases). Germline V CDR1 and CDR2: LNHDA, SQIVND (reference sequence). Trimming removed 5 bases at V and 0 bases at J, with 14 bases between. The CDR3 has 16 amino acids. The CDR3 spells CASSARTGGSNQPQHF. In nucleotides, the CDR3 is TGTGCCAGTAGTGCTCGGACCGGGGGTAGCAATCAGCCCCAGCATTTT.

This chain joins TRBV4-1 and TRBJ2-5; D gene uncertain. CDR3 length equals 15 residues. CDR1 is MGHRA and CDR2 is YSYEKL in the germline V gene. Trimming took off 1 base at V and 5 bases at J, with 14 bases between the two ends. CDR3: CASSQVPAVGETQYF. The CDR3 DNA sequence: TGCGCCAGCAGCCAAGTTCCTGCGGTAGGTGAGACCCAGTACTTC.

The genes are TRBV28 and TRBJ2-2; a weak D match, TRBD1 (6 bases). Germline-derived CDR1 and CDR2 are MDHEN and SYDVKM. Trimming stripped 8 bases from V and 4 bases from J, with 11 bases between. The CDR3 length is 13 residues. The CDR3: CASARQATGELFF. CDR3 in DNA: TGTGCCAGCGCTCGACAGGCCACCGGGGAGCTGTTTTTT.

This chain joins TRBV2 and TRBJ2-5, with D tentatively TRBD1 (6 bases). TRBJ2-7 matches the DNA end more closely, so the J call is doubtful. CDR1 and CDR2 from the germline V gene are SNHLY and FYNNEI. This CDR3 contains 13 residues. This CDR3 reads CASRTDRAYEQYF. The CDR3 DNA reads TGTGCCAGCAGAACGGACAGAGCCTACGAGCAGTACTTC.

CDR3 coding DNA: TGCGCCAGCAGCGTTACAGGGGGCGCCTCCTACGAGCAGTTCTTC. Encoded protein: CASSVTGGASYEQFF. The chain is built from TRBV5-1 and TRBJ2-7; 9 bases map to TRBD1. The DNA matches TRBJ2-1 better at its end, which makes the J call doubtful. CDR1 and CDR2 (germline): SGHRS, YFSETQ. This CDR3 is built from 15 residues.

V gene TRBV2 combines with J gene TRBJ2-1; TRBD2 agrees at 9 bases. V was clipped by 7 bases and J by 9 bases; unmatched bases: 10. CDR1 and CDR2 from the germline V gene are SNHLY and FYNNEI. The CDR3 has 14 residues. The CDR3 DNA is TGTGCCAGCACCTTGGTAGCGGGAGAATTTGAGCAGTTCTTC. It is translated as CASTLVAGEFEQFF.

The chain combines TRBV5-1 with TRBJ2-1, with a weak D call TRBD2 (6 bases). V lost 0 bases and J lost 9, with 16 bases in between. Germline V gives CDR1 SGHRS, CDR2 YFSETQ. The CDR3 has 15 residues. CDR3 residues: CASSLARRVNSEQFF. CDR3 DNA: TGCGCCAGCAGCTTGGCCAGGAGGGTCAATTCTGAGCAGTTCTTC.

This clone has only a few counts. The rearrangement uses TRBV28 and TRBJ2-7; D is unresolved. The germline V gene encodes CDR1 MDHEN and CDR2 SYDVKM. The ends were cut back, 6 bases at V and 4 bases at J, with 10 bases in the middle. The CDR3 is 12 amino acids. CDR3 amino acids: CASRAPGYEQYF. In DNA form, the CDR3 reads TGTGCCAGCAGGGCCCCCGGGTACGAGCAGTACTTC.

The V gene is TRBV5-1, the J gene TRBJ2-1, with D tentatively TRBD2 (7 bases). In germline, CDR1 is SGHRS, CDR2 YFSETQ. The V and J ends lost 6 bases and 5 bases respectively, with 15 bases between them. The length of the CDR3 is 14 residues. CDR3 amino acids: CASTLAAGDNEQFF. The DNA for the CDR3 is TGCGCCAGCACTCTAGCGGCAGGGGACAATGAGCAGTTCTTC.

This clone occurred once. The chain has TRBV5-1 and TRBJ2-5, with 7 bases matching TRBD2. CDR1 is SGHRS and CDR2 is YFSETQ in the germline V gene. This CDR3 is 13 amino acids long. V lost 4 bases, J lost 2 bases, and 2 bases stayed unmatched. CDR3 residues: CASSGLEQETQYF. The CDR3 nucleotides are TGCGCCAGCAGCGGACTAGAACAAGAGACCCAGTACTTC.

The rearrangement joins TRBV28 to TRBJ2-7; no reliable D call. Germline V CDR1 and CDR2: MDHEN, SYDVKM. V dropped 2 bases and J dropped 1 base, with 9 bases sitting between them. This CDR3 has 14 amino acids. The CDR3 DNA sequence: TGTGCCAGCAGTTTAGGCCGGGTTTCCTACGAGCAGTACTTC. It yields the protein CASSLGRVSYEQYF.

The rearrangement uses TRBV28 and TRBJ1-3; TRBD1 is a possible D gene (6 bases). Per germline, CDR1 MDHEN and CDR2 SYDVKM. This CDR3 region has 16 residues. The CDR3: CASHNRVEFPGNTIYF. DNA of the CDR3: TGTGCTTCACATAACAGGGTGGAATTTCCTGGAAACACCATATATTTT. The whole variable domain, remainder taken from reference TRBV28 and TRBJ1-3, is DVKVTQSSRYLVKRTGEKVFLECVQDMDHENMFWYRQDPGLGLRLIYFSYDVKMKEKGDIPEGYSVSREKKERFSLILESASTNQTSMYLCASHNRVEFPGNTIYFGEGSWLTVV.

In nucleotides, the CDR3 is TGTGCCAGCAGCTTCGGGAGGGAGACCCAGTACTTC. This codes for CASSFGRETQYF. V is TRBV11-2 and J is TRBJ2-5; TRBD2 agrees at 7 bases. CDR1 and CDR2 (germline): SGHAT, FQNNGV. Trimming at V came to 3 bases and at J to 5 bases, leaving 0 bases not matched to a gene. This CDR3 region has 12 residues.

The V gene is TRBV13, the J gene TRBJ2-7; no reliable D call. Per the germline V gene, CDR1 is PRHDT and CDR2 is FYEKMQ (reference sequence). CDR3 length: 13 residues. V shed 0 bases and J shed 2 bases, with 5 bases lying between them. In DNA form, the CDR3 reads TGTGCCAGCAGCTTAGGGCGTACCTACGAGCAGTACTTC. It specifies CASSLGRTYEQYF.

The J gene is TRBJ1-5, the V gene TRBV27; 9 bases map to TRBD1. V lost 1 base to trimming and J lost 0 bases; unmatched junction nucleotides: 13. Germline CDR1 and CDR2: MNHEY and SMNVEV (reference sequence). The CDR3 runs 20 residues. The CDR3 loop is CASSLYGGVTGGYSNQPQHF. The CDR3 region has the DNA TGTGCCAGCAGTTTATATGGGGGGGTGACAGGGGGTTATAGCAATCAGCCCCAGCATTTT.

The CDR3 sequence: CASSLGGSRSYEQYF. The CDR3 DNA reads as TGTGCCAGCAGCCTTGGCGGGAGTAGGTCCTACGAGCAGTACTTC. The chain uses TRBV14 and TRBJ2-7, with 7 bases matching TRBD2. The CDR3 covers 15 residues. V was pared by 4 bases and J by 1 base, with 7 bases of the junction left unmatched. Germline CDR1 and CDR2: SGHDN and FVKESK.

This sequence joins TRBV30 and TRBJ1-1, with D maybe TRBD1 (5 bases). V dropped 2 bases and J dropped 7 bases, with 14 bases sitting between them. The germline CDR1 and CDR2 sequences are GTSNPN and SVGIG (reference sequence). The length of the CDR3 is 13 residues. CDR3 sequence reads: CAWSFGGEGEAFF. CDR3 coding DNA: TGTGCCTGGAGTTTTGGAGGGGAGGGTGAAGCTTTCTTT.

A few counts support this clone. The chain employs TRBV5-1 and TRBJ1-1; no clear D. Deletions cut 6 bases from V and 0 bases from J, with 12 bases between. CDR3 length: 14 amino acids. Germline CDR1 SGHRS, CDR2 YFSETQ. DNA for the CDR3: TGCGCCAGCACCTTCGGGGTTATGAACACTGAAGCTTTCTTT. This sequence encodes CASTFGVMNTEAFF.